This TCR beta chain was identified during a study of blood T cells in healthy people across ages. About the study: Capture by template switching was about one barcoded beta molecule per two T cells.

Using a J-beta primer mix together with a sample-barcoded 5' primer, a second PCR was run for roughly 7 to 12 cycles. TCRdb called the 5' RACE reads again in MiXCR, with one record for every CDR3 protein. Among some 320,000 distinct CDR3 sequences, 25% to 30% were seen once, and the ten largest hold 25% to 35%. Those donating, healthy Caucasian individuals from Russia, were aged about 6 to 100. This CDR3 region has 20 residues. V dropped 1 base and J dropped 0; count of bases not matched to a gene: 9. Looked up from germline, CDR1 is SGHDN and CDR2 is FVKESK. The gene calls are TRBV14 and TRBJ2-1; 13 bases are shared with TRBD2. The TCR sequence derives from a woman in her 70s in good health. The sequenced material came from blood. CDR3 nucleotide sequence: TGTGCCAGCAGCCAAGGATTCGGACTAGCGGGAGTAAGCTCCTACAATGAGCAGTTCTTC. Translation gives CASSQGFGLAGVSSYNEQFF.